This record concerns one T cell receptor (beta chain) sequence. As yet, its antigen is unknown. The junction and the germline gene differ at one end; a read error may be behind it. CDR3 length: 13 amino acids. Germline V lookup: CDR1 SNHLY, CDR2 FYNNEI. Aged about 6 to 95, donors were systemically healthy Caucasians from Russia. Alongside a J-beta primer mix, a sample-barcoded 5' primer served in a second PCR lasting about 7 to 11 cycles. MiXCR was run by TCRdb on the 5' RACE reads, yielding one entry per CDR3 protein. This table has about 1.4 million distinct CDR3 sequences, approximately 59% appearing once. This sample is drawn from a study of blood T cells in healthy people across ages. Findings of the study overall: A strong correlation between TCR beta diversity and naive T cell percentage was seen. When set beside aged donors, long-lived donors presented more naive CD4+ cells and higher diversity. Measured against age, TCR beta diversity per million T cells decreased in a roughly linear manner.

This TCR came from a man aged 18 to 30 in good health. Specimen: blood. The chain has TRBV2 and TRBJ2-5, with D perhaps TRBD1 (5 bases). Here the CDR3 DNA reads TGTGCTAGCAGTGAAACAGGACAAGAGACCCAGTACTTC. As protein: CASSETGQETQYF.